A selection of T cell receptor beta chains follows, all from one sample in a study of spatial heterogeneity in lung cancer. Each CDR3 protein gets one entry after TCRdb re-called the 5' RACE reads with MiXCR. Found here are some 110,000 distinct CDR3 sequences, 12% of them singletons; the top ten hold 16%. Specimen: PBMCs, collected at follow-up. These receptors were taken from a male donor with early-stage non-small cell lung cancer. CDR3s include the opening cysteine and the closing phenylalanine or tryptophan. A D gene is named only where the DNA matches it firmly. Size values are once, few and many counts, or a class for expanded clones, and some rows have none.

D gene: NA; J gene: TRBJ1-1; V gene: TRBV11-3; clone size: NA; CDR3 DNA: TGTGCCAGCAGCACGGGACACAGGAACACTGAAGCTTTCTTT; CDR3 protein: CASSTGHRNTEAFF
D gene: TRBD1; J gene: TRBJ2-3; V gene: TRBV29-1; clone size: many; CDR3 DNA: TGCAGCGTTGAAGAACTTCTCAAACAGGGGAGCACAGATACGCAGTATTTT; CDR3 protein: CSVEELLKQGSTDTQYF
D gene: TRBD1; J gene: TRBJ1-1; V gene: TRBV4-1; clone size: many; CDR3 DNA: TGCGCCAGCAGCCAAGAGGGGACAGTGAACACTGAAGCTTTCTTT; CDR3 protein: CASSQEGTVNTEAFF
D gene: TRBD1; J gene: TRBJ1-4; V gene: TRBV29-1; clone size: many; CDR3 DNA: TGCAGCGCCCAGACAGGGGAGGGCGAAAAACTGTTTTTT; CDR3 protein: CSAQTGEGEKLFF
D gene: NA; J gene: TRBJ1-3; V gene: TRBV29-1; clone size: many; CDR3 DNA: TGCAGCGTCGGGACGGACGGAAACACCATATATTTT; CDR3 protein: CSVGTDGNTIYF
D gene: NA; J gene: TRBJ1-2; V gene: TRBV28; clone size: many; CDR3 DNA: TGTGCCAGCAGTCCTCCCACAGGGTCTGGTGGCTACACCTTC; CDR3 protein: CASSPPTGSGGYTF
D gene: TRBD2; J gene: TRBJ2-5; V gene: TRBV7-9; clone size: few; CDR3 DNA: TGTGCCAGCAGCATGGGACTAGCGGGATACCCGCCGGAGACCCAGTACTTC; CDR3 protein: CASSMGLAGYPPETQYF
D gene: TRBD2; J gene: TRBJ2-7; V gene: TRBV24-1; clone size: few; CDR3 DNA: TGTGCCACCAGTGACGGAGGACTAGCGGCCTACGAGCAGTACTTC; CDR3 protein: CATSDGGLAAYEQYF
D gene: NA; J gene: TRBJ2-3; V gene: TRBV6-1; clone size: NA; CDR3 DNA: TGTGCCAGCGGCCCGGCGGGGCAAGATACGCAGTATTTT; CDR3 protein: CASGPAGQDTQYF
D gene: TRBD1; J gene: TRBJ1-5; V gene: TRBV20-1; clone size: NA; CDR3 DNA: TGCAGTGCTAGTCAGGGGGATAGCAATCAGCCCCAGCATTTT; CDR3 protein: CSASQGDSNQPQHF
D gene: TRBD1; J gene: TRBJ2-7; V gene: TRBV9; clone size: NA; CDR3 DNA: TGTGCCAGCGGTCCCGGGACAGGGGTAACCCTGCAGTACTTC; CDR3 protein: CASGPGTGVTLQYF
D gene: NA; J gene: TRBJ2-7; V gene: TRBV15; clone size: NA; CDR3 DNA: TGTGCCACCAGCAGAGATCCCACATTCTCCTACGAGCAGTACTTC; CDR3 protein: CATSRDPTFSYEQYF
D gene: NA; J gene: TRBJ2-5; V gene: TRBV28; clone size: once; CDR3 DNA: TGTGCCAGCAGTGGGGTAGCAGGCCGAAGGGGGACCCAGTACTTC; CDR3 protein: CASSGVAGRRGTQYF
D gene: NA; J gene: TRBJ1-6; V gene: TRBV7-9; clone size: many; CDR3 DNA: TGTGCCAGCAGCTTAGATTTAGGCAGGTATTCACCCCTCCACTTT; CDR3 protein: CASSLDLGRYSPLHF
D gene: NA; J gene: TRBJ2-1; V gene: TRBV20-1; clone size: many; CDR3 DNA: TGCAGTGCCCCCCGGGGGAGCTCCTACAATGAGCAGTTCTTC; CDR3 protein: CSAPRGSSYNEQFF
D gene: NA; J gene: TRBJ2-6; V gene: TRBV19; clone size: many; CDR3 DNA: TGTGCCAGTAGTCAACCCCTCAGGGGAAATGGGGCCAACGTCCTGACTTTC; CDR3 protein: CASSQPLRGNGANVLTF
D gene: NA; J gene: TRBJ1-6; V gene: TRBV20-1; clone size: NA; CDR3 DNA: TGCAGTGCTAGAGATCACGGGACCCAATATTCACCCCTCCACTTT; CDR3 protein: CSARDHGTQYSPLHF
D gene: TRBD1; J gene: TRBJ2-7; V gene: TRBV5-1; clone size: NA; CDR3 DNA: TGCCCCAGCAGCCTCAGGGGGCGTGAAGACGAGCAGTACTTC; CDR3 protein: CPSSLRGREDEQYF
D gene: TRBD1; J gene: TRBJ1-6; V gene: TRBV4-2; clone size: few; CDR3 DNA: TGTGCCAGCAGCCAAGATTCGACAGGGGGAATTTCACCCCTCCACTTT; CDR3 protein: CASSQDSTGGISPLHF
D gene: NA; J gene: TRBJ2-2; V gene: TRBV7-3; clone size: many; CDR3 DNA: TGTGCCAGCAGCTCCGATACGAACACCGGGGAGCTGTTTTTT; CDR3 protein: CASSSDTNTGELFF
D gene: NA; J gene: TRBJ2-6; V gene: TRBV20-1; clone size: NA; CDR3 DNA: TGCAGTGCAAGACCACTGGCTAGCTCTGGGGCCAACGTCCTGACTTTC; CDR3 protein: CSARPLASSGANVLTF
D gene: TRBD1; J gene: TRBJ1-2; V gene: TRBV20-1; clone size: few; CDR3 DNA: TGCAGTGCTAAAACCGGGACAGGCAACTATGGCTACACCTTC; CDR3 protein: CSAKTGTGNYGYTF
D gene: NA; J gene: TRBJ2-1; V gene: TRBV5-1; clone size: few; CDR3 DNA: TGCGCCAGCAGCTGGCGTTCCGTGGGGGGAGCCTACAATGAGCAGTTCTTC; CDR3 protein: CASSWRSVGGAYNEQFF
D gene: NA; J gene: TRBJ2-7; V gene: TRBV7-2; clone size: many; CDR3 DNA: TGTGCCAGCAGCCGGGACATTAGCTCCTACGAGCAGTACTTC; CDR3 protein: CASSRDISSYEQYF
D gene: NA; J gene: TRBJ1-3; V gene: TRBV20-1; clone size: few; CDR3 DNA: TGCAGTGCTCCCCTTGCGAACACCATATATTTT; CDR3 protein: CSAPLANTIYF
D gene: NA; J gene: TRBJ2-5; V gene: TRBV2; clone size: NA; CDR3 DNA: TGTGCCGCAGCGAAGGAAGGAGAGACCCAGTACTTC; CDR3 protein: CAAAKEGETQYF
D gene: TRBD2; J gene: TRBJ2-3; V gene: TRBV7-6; clone size: NA; CDR3 DNA: TGTGCCAGCAGCTTAGGACTAGCGGGGGGACGCACGCAGTATTTT; CDR3 protein: CASSLGLAGGRTQYF
D gene: TRBD1; J gene: TRBJ1-5; V gene: TRBV6-5; clone size: few; CDR3 DNA: TGTGCCAGCAGCTTAGACAGGGGAGGCAATCAGCCCCAGCATTTT; CDR3 protein: CASSLDRGGNQPQHF
D gene: NA; J gene: TRBJ1-4; V gene: TRBV29-1; clone size: NA; CDR3 DNA: TGCAGCGTCCGGGGATCCGAGAACGGAGAAAAACTGTTTTTT; CDR3 protein: CSVRGSENGEKLFF
D gene: TRBD1; J gene: TRBJ2-5; V gene: TRBV29-1; clone size: many; CDR3 DNA: TGCAGCGTTGATGGACAGGGCCCTAACCAAGAGACCCAGTACTTC; CDR3 protein: CSVDGQGPNQETQYF